This T cell receptor (beta chain) is drawn from a study of cytomegalovirus exposure and HLA in healthy donors. Study-wide background: Approximately 80 million unique TCRs from HLA-typed donors were held in an early data release. Findings of the study overall: Accurate HLA-A and HLA-B prediction from TCR beta sequences was reported for most subjects. Researchers catalogued about 160 TCR beta chains as cytomegalovirus-associated.

A remark on this clone: Its antigen remains unidentified.

The donors (healthy individuals) were bone marrow donors. V was pared by 6 bases and J by 2 bases, with 6 bases of the junction left unmatched. The CDR3 loop spans 14 amino acids. Germline V gene data show CDR1 as MNHNY and CDR2 as SVGAGI (reference sequence). PCR primers comprised 60 Vbeta and 13 Jbeta primers. The repertoire was sequenced with immunoSEQ multiplex PCR; TCRdb's copy has only in-frame clones and lacks some. The data show approximately 240,000 clones, around 89% seen once. The specimen was PBMCs. V gene TRBV6-6 combines with J gene TRBJ2-7; 8 positions agree with TRBD1. The receptor was isolated from a woman under 30 in good health and CMV-seronegative. CDR3 nucleotide sequence: TGTGCCAGCAGACAGGGGGGCGTTCCCTACGAGCAGTACTTC. It yields the protein CASRQGGVPYEQYF.